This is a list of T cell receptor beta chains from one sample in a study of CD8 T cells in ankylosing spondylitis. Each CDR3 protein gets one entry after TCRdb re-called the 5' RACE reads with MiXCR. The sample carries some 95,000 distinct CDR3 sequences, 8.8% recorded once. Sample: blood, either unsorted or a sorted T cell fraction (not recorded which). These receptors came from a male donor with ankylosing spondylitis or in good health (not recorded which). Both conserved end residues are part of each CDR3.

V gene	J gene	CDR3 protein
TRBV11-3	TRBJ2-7	CASSLGTSPSYEQYF
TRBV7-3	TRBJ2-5	CASSRGLQETQYF
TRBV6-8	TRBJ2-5	CASPSSWRTSEETQYF
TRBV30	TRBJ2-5	CAWSANGTPDQETQYF
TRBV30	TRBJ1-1	CAWSVRSEMGAFF
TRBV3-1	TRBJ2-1	CASTGTESYNEQFF
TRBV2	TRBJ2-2	CASRPGTMNTGELFF
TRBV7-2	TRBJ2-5	CASSLVLAGALETQYF
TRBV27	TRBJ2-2	CASSFRDPTGELFF
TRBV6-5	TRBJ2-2	CASSYHYLSRTGELFF
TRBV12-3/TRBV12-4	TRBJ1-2	CASSLVRSGYGYTF
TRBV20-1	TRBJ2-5	CSARHPGAQETQYF
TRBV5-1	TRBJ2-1	CASRHGFSQRSYNEQFF
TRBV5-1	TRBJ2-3	CASSSRGAGDTQYF
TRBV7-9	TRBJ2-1	CASSSPTRGGKNEQFF
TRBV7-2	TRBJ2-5	CASSLGGSETQYF
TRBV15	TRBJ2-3	CATSRMTASTDTQYF
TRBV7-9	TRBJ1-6	CAFRSRNNSPLHF
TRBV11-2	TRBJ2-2	CASSLDLTGELFF
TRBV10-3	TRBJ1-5	CAISPDNQEHQPQHF
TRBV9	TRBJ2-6	CASSARVSGANVLTF
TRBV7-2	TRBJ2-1	CASSLGFNEQFF
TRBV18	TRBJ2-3	CASSPGQGEVDTQYF
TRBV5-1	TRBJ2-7	CASSLLTGSTYEQYF
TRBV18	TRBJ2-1	CASSPTLGQGGKQFF
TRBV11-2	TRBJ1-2	CASSYTGTRPDKGYTF
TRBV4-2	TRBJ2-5	CASSQDLMASGGEETQYF
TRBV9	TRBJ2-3	CASSTDGDLRTDTQYF
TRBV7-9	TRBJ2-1	CASSSSHRAPYNEQFF
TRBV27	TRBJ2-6	CAARGGSGANVLTF
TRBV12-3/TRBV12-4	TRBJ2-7	CASSFESLIGEQYF
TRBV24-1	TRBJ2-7	CATRSGWDYEQYF
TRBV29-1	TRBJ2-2	CSAIRGTVNTGELFF
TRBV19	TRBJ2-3	CASSLGQVRYF
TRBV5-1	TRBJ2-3	CASSLAGAGGSADTQYF
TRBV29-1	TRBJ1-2	CSVVEIRGGYTF
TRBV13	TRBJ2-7	CASSGRGEQYF
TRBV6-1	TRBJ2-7	CASMDFYEQYF
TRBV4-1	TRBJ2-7	CASSQESAPYEQYF
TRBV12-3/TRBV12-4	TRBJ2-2	CASSLTRDAGELFF
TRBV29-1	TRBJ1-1	CSVASNREQMNTEAFF
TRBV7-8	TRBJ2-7	CASSLSASVTYEQYF
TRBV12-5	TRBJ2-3	CGSGGKSWGTQYF
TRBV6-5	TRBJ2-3	CASSFLPSLAVTDTQYF
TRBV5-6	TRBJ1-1	CASSFRDRGFAEAFF
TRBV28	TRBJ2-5	CASSFSRTQYF
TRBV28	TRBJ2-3	CASSPPGRTTDTQYF
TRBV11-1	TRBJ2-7	CASSFATEAYEQYF
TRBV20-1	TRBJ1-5	CSGRHAGNQPQHF
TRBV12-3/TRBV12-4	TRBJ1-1	CATRTHNTEAFF
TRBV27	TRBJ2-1	CASSSTNLGQTRYNEQFF
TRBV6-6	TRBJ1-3	CASSEGAYTIYF
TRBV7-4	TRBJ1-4	CASSLGRQGRDEKLFF